Sequencing of this T cell receptor (beta chain) was carried out in a study of blood T cell repertoires in COVID-19. For the study at large: The United States, Italy and Spain supplied acute and convalescent COVID-19 samples. The analysed material was cDNA or gDNA that came from T cells, B-cell-depleted T cells, or PBMCs.

This clone was recorded only once. In the original analysis: Reference gene primer amplification yielded estimated nucleated cell counts. Libraries were prepared by immunoSEQ multiplex PCR; TCRdb keeps only in-frame clonotypes and omits some of them. The V and J calls and clone size come from that table; D and trimming were worked out from the DNA. The table has tens of thousands of clones, 86% seen once; the top ten hold roughly 20%. This CDR3 has 14 amino acids. Germline assignment: CDR1 SGDLS and CDR2 YYNGEE. V lost 3 bases, J lost 0 bases, and 9 bases lay in between. The rearrangement uses TRBV9 and TRBJ1-2, with a possible D match to TRBD1 (5 bases). The specimen sequenced was peripheral blood. The receptor was derived from a woman aged 80 or older with acute or convalescent COVID-19. The CDR3 sequence: CASSEGLTNYGYTF. The DNA for the CDR3 is TGTGCCAGCAGCGAGGGACTGACTAACTATGGCTACACCTTC.